These 14 T cell receptor beta chains came from one sample sequenced in a study of blood T cell repertoires in COVID-19. Assay used: immunoSEQ multiplex PCR; TCRdb lists only in-frame clones, some missing. The data contain almost 200,000 clones, roughly nine tenths of them singletons. Material for sequencing was peripheral blood. These receptors all stem from a woman in her seventies with acute or convalescent COVID-19.

V and J are TRBV7-9 and TRBJ2-1, with 12 bases matching TRBD2. Germline trimming cut 5 bases from V and 4 bases from J; bases unmatched to any gene: 3. From germline, CDR1 is SEHNR and CDR2 FQNEAQ (reference sequence). There are 15 residues in the CDR3. This CDR3 is CASSMGLAGYNEQFF. As DNA, the CDR3 is TGTGCCAGCAGCATGGGACTAGCGGGTTACAATGAGCAGTTCTTC.

This clone was counted a single time. The rearrangement links TRBV12-3 or TRBV12-4 to TRBJ2-2; TRBD1 matches 8 bases. The CDR3 consists of 13 residues. V shed 7 bases and J 5 bases; nucleotides not matched to a gene: 3. This chain's CDR3 is CASNWDRTGELFF. CDR3 coding DNA: TGTGCCAGCAATTGGGACAGGACCGGGGAGCTGTTTTTT.

The chain employs TRBV7-9 and TRBJ1-2; TRBD1 matches 7 bases. Germline CDR1 and CDR2: SEHNR and FQNEAQ (reference sequence). There are 16 residues in the CDR3. The V gene end was trimmed by 0 bases and the J gene end by 5 bases; junction bases not matched to a gene: 9. The CDR3 reads CASSLALTGTDYGYTF. CDR3 nucleotides: TGTGCCAGCAGCTTAGCCCTTACCGGGACAGATTATGGCTACACCTTC.

V usage is TRBV25-1 and J usage is TRBJ2-1; 8 positions match TRBD1. The CDR3 covers 16 residues. The germline V gene encodes CDR1 MGHDK and CDR2 SYGVNS. V dropped 2 bases and J dropped 8; count of bases not matched to a gene: 11. The chain's CDR3 is CASSESRPGGKDEQFF. The CDR3 DNA reads as TGTGCCAGCAGTGAAAGTAGGCCAGGGGGCAAGGATGAGCAGTTCTTC.

In DNA, the CDR3 is TGCGCCAGCAGCTTGGATGGCCTAGGAGGGGGAGGGCTGTTTTTT. Protein product: CASSLDGLGGGGLFF. The chain combines TRBV5-1 with TRBJ1-4; D possibly corresponds to TRBD1 (6 bases). The ends were cut back, 0 bases at V and 14 bases at J, with 20 bases in the middle. The germline V gene has CDR1 SGHRS and CDR2 YFSETQ. This CDR3 has 15 amino acids.

The chain employs TRBV7-6 and TRBJ2-1; 7 nucleotides align to TRBD2. The germline V gene encodes CDR1 SGHVS and CDR2 FNYEAQ. The length of the CDR3 is 15 residues. V shed 5 bases, J shed 6 bases, and the junction held 10 bases outside the gene matches. This CDR3 reads CASSLGGSGTNEQFF. The CDR3 DNA reads TGTGCCAGCAGCCTGGGGGGGAGCGGTACCAATGAGCAGTTCTTC.

The chain is built from TRBV5-4 and TRBJ2-7; D remains unclear. The V and J ends lost 0 bases and 2 bases respectively, with 12 bases between them. The CDR3 is made up of 15 amino acids. Germline-derived CDR1 and CDR2 are SGHNT and YYREEE (reference sequence). The CDR3 protein is CASSLESGGPYEQYF. CDR3 sequence (DNA): TGTGCCAGCAGCTTGGAATCAGGTGGGCCCTACGAGCAGTACTTC.

The genes are TRBV7-9 and TRBJ1-6, with 7 bases identical to TRBD1. Germline CDR1 SEHNR, CDR2 FQNEAQ (reference sequence). J gave up 7 bases and V 6 bases, and 9 bases lay outside the gene matches. The CDR3 covers 15 residues. CDR3 protein: CASRPQGQLNSPLHF. The CDR3 DNA is TGTGCCAGCAGACCACAGGGACAGCTGAATTCACCCCTCCACTTT. The variable domain in full, completed from reference TRBV7-9 and TRBJ1-6, reads DTGVSQNPRHKITKRGQNVTFRCDPISEHNRLYWYRQTLGQGPEFLTYFQNEAQLEKSRLLSDRFSAERPKGSFSTLEIQRTEQGDSAMYLCASRPQGQLNSPLHFGNGTRLTVT.

The rearrangement joins TRBV2 to TRBJ1-2; 8 bases match TRBD1. There are 15 residues in the CDR3. Germline V lookup: CDR1 SNHLY, CDR2 FYNNEI. The junction had 9 bases not matched to a gene; V was cut back by 3 bases and J by 6 bases. The CDR3 nucleotides are TGTGCCAGCAGTGACAGCTCCGGCAGGGGGCATGGCTACACCTTC. Translating gives CASSDSSGRGHGYTF.

This clone was picked up one time. The gene calls are TRBV28 and TRBJ2-5, with a weak D call TRBD2 (6 bases). Germline V gene data show CDR1 as MDHEN and CDR2 as SYDVKM. Trimming took 3 bases from V and 3 from J, leaving 11 bases between them. There are 14 residues in the CDR3. The CDR3 nucleotides read TGTGCCAGCAGTTTTCTTGGGAGGAAAGAGACCCAGTACTTC. Amino acids: CASSFLGRKETQYF.

V usage is TRBV11-3 and J usage is TRBJ2-3, with D perhaps TRBD1 (8 bases). Between the trimmed V and J ends, which lost 7 bases and 4 bases, there was a span of 21 bases. Germline lookup yields CDR1 SGHNT and CDR2 YENEEA. The CDR3 has 16 residues. CDR3 loop: CASTRGRTGRADTQYF. The CDR3 bases are TGTGCCAGCACCCGGGGGAGGACAGGGAGGGCAGATACGCAGTATTTT.

Worth noting for this clone: Distinct nucleotide sequences in the sample also encode this CDR3. The chain recombines TRBV3-1 (or the pseudogene TRBV3-2) with TRBJ1-5, with 7 positions matching TRBD1. The CDR3 has 15 amino acids. Germline trimming cut 1 base from V and 2 bases from J; bases unmatched to any gene: 2. CDR1 LGHDT and CDR2 YNNKEL come from the germline V gene (reference sequence). CDR3 in amino acids: CASSQGQGGNQPQHF. In nucleotides, the CDR3 is TGTGCCAGCAGCCAAGGTCAGGGGGGCAATCAGCCCCAGCATTTT.

About this clone itself: At one end, the junction sequence differs from germline, possibly due to a read error. The CDR3 reads CASSPGQVGVKTEAFF. The CDR3 coding sequence is TGCGCCAGCAGCCCCGGACAGGTCGGGGTGAAAACTGAAGCTTTCTTT. The chain carries TRBV5-1 and TRBJ1-1, with 7 nucleotides matching TRBD1. CDR1 is SGHRS, CDR2 YFSETQ, per germline. The length of the CDR3 is 16 residues. The variable domain in full, completed from reference TRBV5-1 and TRBJ1-1, reads KAGVTQTPRYLIKTRGQQVTLSCSPISGHRSVSWYQQTPGQGLQFLFEYFSETQRNKGNFPGRFSGRQFSNSRSEMNVSTLELGDSALYLCASSPGQVGVKTEAFFGQGTRLTVV.

The chain employs TRBV7-2 and TRBJ1-1; D is unresolved. CDR3 length: 14 residues. Looked up from germline, CDR1 is SGHTA and CDR2 is FQGNSA. V gave up 1 base and J gave up 9 bases, with 15 bases separating them. The CDR3 is CASSLVLANHQAFF. CDR3 nucleotides: TGTGCCAGCAGCTTAGTCTTAGCGAACCACCAAGCTTTCTTT.